A selection of T cell receptor beta chains follows, all from one sample in a study of blood T cell repertoires in COVID-19. TCRdb keeps only in-frame clones here, not all; method: immunoSEQ multiplex PCR. Of 65,000 to 85,000 clones in the sample, 80% to 90% were seen once. Sequenced input: peripheral blood. Receptors originate from a woman aged 60-75 years with acute or convalescent COVID-19. Each CDR3 is given with its conserved first and last residue. A D gene is named only where the DNA matches it firmly. Not all rows give a size; the values are once, few, many and, for expanded clones, a class.

NA | TRBJ1-4 | NA | TRBV4-1 | CASSQAPREGEKLFF | TGCGCCAGCAGCCAAGCACCAAGGGAGGGGGAAAAACTGTTTTTT
NA | TRBJ1-2 | TRBD1 | TRBV2 | CASGRTGMNYGYTF | TGTGCCAGCGGGCGGACAGGGATGAACTATGGCTACACCTTC
NA | TRBJ1-3 | NA | TRBV30 | CAWSGGSGNTIYF | TGTGCCTGGAGCGGGGGCTCTGGAAACACCATATATTTT
few | TRBJ1-6 | NA | TRBV9 | CASSPSTDMSPLHF | TGTGCCAGCAGCCCCTCGACAGACATGTCACCCCTCCACTTT
NA | TRBJ1-1 | TRBD1 | TRBV10-3 | CASRAPGQGFGNTEAFF | TGTGCCAGCAGGGCTCCGGGACAGGGGTTTGGAAACACTGAAGCTTTCTTT
NA | TRBJ2-2 | TRBD1 | TRBV19 | CASSPPGQGKTGELFF | TGTGCCAGTAGTCCACCCGGACAGGGAAAGACCGGGGAGCTGTTTTTT
NA | TRBJ2-1 | NA | TRBV6-4 | CASSPTGTQYNEQFF | TGTGCCAGCAGTCCTACAGGCACCCAATACAATGAGCAGTTCTTC
NA | TRBJ2-5 | NA | TRBV6-6 | CASTHTNVVVETQYF | TGTGCCAGCACTCATACGAATGTAGTAGTGGAGACCCAGTACTTC
NA | TRBJ2-5 | NA | TRBV24-1 | CATSGSTLPIQETQYF | TGTGCCACCAGTGGGTCGACACTCCCCATCCAAGAGACCCAGTACTTC
NA | TRBJ2-1 | NA | TRBV7-2 | CASSLGPKHNEQFF | TGTGCCAGCAGCTTAGGTCCCAAGCACAATGAGCAGTTCTTC
few | TRBJ2-1 | NA | TRBV6-1 | CASSERVSSYNEQFF | TGTGCCAGCAGTGAACGGGTGAGCTCCTACAATGAGCAGTTCTTC
NA | TRBJ1-1 | NA | TRBV28 | CASTLGAEAFF | TGTGCCAGCACCTTAGGGGCCGAAGCTTTCTTT
NA | TRBJ1-1 | NA | TRBV14 | CASSQDESLNTEAFF | TGTGCCAGCAGCCAAGATGAGAGCTTGAACACTGAAGCTTTCTTT
NA | TRBJ1-4 | TRBD1 | TRBV7-9 | CASSRGTAINEKLFF | TGTGCCAGCAGCCGTGGGACAGCGATTAATGAAAAACTGTTTTTT
NA | TRBJ1-6 | NA | TRBV7-9 | CASRNTITGPYNSPLHF | TGTGCCAGCAGGAATACTATAACAGGCCCCTATAATTCACCCCTCCACTTT
NA | TRBJ2-5 | NA | TRBV7-2 | CASSLGLAKETQYF | TGTGCCAGCAGCCTGGGACTCGCAAAAGAGACCCAGTACTTC
NA | TRBJ2-5 | NA | TRBV12-3/TRBV12-4 | CASSLSPETQYF | TGTGCCAGCAGTTTGTCCCCGGAGACCCAGTACTTC
few | TRBJ2-5 | TRBD1 | TRBV14 | CASSLGTGSETQYF | TGTGCCAGCAGCCTCGGGACAGGGTCAGAGACCCAGTACTTC
NA | TRBJ2-3 | NA | TRBV7-2 | CASSLAGNTDTQYF | TGTGCCAGCAGCTTAGCCGGGAACACAGATACGCAGTATTTT
NA | TRBJ2-3 | TRBD2 | TRBV2 | CASSLAGKRTDTQYF | TGTGCCAGCAGTCTAGCGGGGAAACGCACAGATACGCAGTATTTT
NA | TRBJ1-5 | NA | TRBV4-3 | CASSQETRQPQHF | TGCGCCAGCAGCCAAGAGACTAGGCAGCCCCAGCATTTT
NA | TRBJ1-6 | NA | TRBV7-9 | CASGKRGLSYNSPLHF | TGTGCCAGCGGCAAGCGGGGGTTATCCTATAATTCACCCCTCCACTTT
NA | TRBJ2-5 | TRBD1 | TRBV5-1 | CASSLAIPDRGETQYF | TGCGCCAGCAGCTTGGCCATCCCGGACAGGGGGGAGACCCAGTACTTC
NA | TRBJ1-2 | NA | TRBV18 | CASSSSILRDYPYGYTF | TGTGCCAGCTCATCTTCTATCCTCCGAGACTACCCCTATGGCTACACCTTC
NA | TRBJ1-1 | NA | TRBV6-6 | CASRLYPGGGTEAFF | TGTGCCAGCAGGCTATATCCCGGGGGGGGGACTGAAGCTTTCTTT
NA | TRBJ2-5 | NA | TRBV15 | CATSREQGSRKETQYF | TGTGCCACCAGCAGGGAACAGGGAAGTAGAAAAGAGACCCAGTACTTC
NA | TRBJ2-5 | TRBD1 | TRBV24-1 | CATSGQTQETQYF | TGTGCCACCTCGGGACAGACCCAAGAGACCCAGTACTTC
NA | TRBJ2-3 | TRBD1 | TRBV9 | CASSVGDRGPGDTQYF | TGTGCCAGCAGCGTAGGGGACAGGGGGCCAGGAGATACGCAGTATTTT
NA | TRBJ2-3 | TRBD1 | TRBV10-1 | CASSDLKGHGTGSTDTQYF | TGCGCCAGCAGTGATTTAAAGGGACACGGGACAGGGAGCACAGATACGCAGTATTTT